Each of the 29 T cell receptor beta chains below was sequenced from the same sample in a study of regulatory T cells in long-lasting Graves disease (dated by TCRdb to about 2021). Sample time point, as interpreted from the label and publication: newly diagnosed GD, antithyroid drugs for less than 3 months. For both TCR sequencing and RNA sequencing, RNA was extracted from PBMCs in TRIzol. Library preparation used multiplex PCR. The listed sequencing device is Illumina HiSeq 4000. iRepertoire HTBI primers and Arm-PCR amplification of CDR3 regions were used to construct TCR beta libraries. The public reads were reprocessed in TCRdb via fastp at Q25 and MiXCR, keeping in-frame beta chains. Identical CDR3 protein sequences are pooled into one entry, listed with their most common genes and DNA. Present in this sample are hundreds of thousands of distinct CDR3 sequences, 13% of which were seen just once. Of the sample, over 7.5% falls within the top ten clones.

The same specimen was also included in a second study, on T cells in Graves' hyperthyroidism and ophthalmopathy.

The sample was peripheral blood mononuclear cells (PBMCs), taken at new diagnosis, from a patient treated with antithyroid drugs. Every receptor here comes from a man aged 25 to 40 with Graves disease. Donor details come from another sample of the same person, matched by shared clones.

This clonotype has ten or more counts. The chain carries TRBV12-5 and TRBJ2-5; possible D gene TRBD1, 5 bases. The CDR3 length is 14 residues. Trimming removed 7 bases from V and 5 bases from J, with 17 bases in between. Looked up from germline, CDR1 is LGHNT and CDR2 is FRNRAP. This CDR3 is CASAPGPMWETQYF. As DNA, the CDR3 is TGTGCTAGTGCCCCAGGGCCTATGTGGGAGACCCAGTACTTC.

In its sample, this clonotype was seen once. A much larger clone differs by one base, so this may be a read error. The chain joins TRBV12-3 or TRBV12-4 to TRBJ2-5; D gene uncertain. CDR3 length equals 13 residues. DNA of the CDR3: TGTGCCAGCAGTTTAGCGGTTTCGGGTGGCGCAGACTTC. Protein: CASSLAVSGGADF.

This chain uses TRBV30 with TRBJ2-7; 10 nucleotides agree with TRBD2. J was trimmed by 2 bases and V by 3 bases; bases with no gene match: 7. CDR3 length equals 15 residues. Per germline, CDR1 GTSNPN and CDR2 SVGIG (reference sequence). Here the CDR3 DNA reads TGTGCCTGGAGCTCACTAGCGGGACTTCCCTACGAGCAGTACTTC. Amino acids: CAWSSLAGLPYEQYF.

This clonotype was detected ten times or more. The CDR3 is CASSPQTGVDGYTF. The CDR3 coding sequence is TGCGCCAGCAGCCCCCAAACAGGGGTCGATGGCTACACCTTC. This chain joins TRBV5-1 and TRBJ1-2; 7 nucleotides line up with TRBD1. With 4 bases clipped from V and 6 bases from J, the junction kept 9 bases outside the gene matches. Germline CDR1 SGHRS, CDR2 YFSETQ. CDR3 length: 14 residues.

This sequence joins TRBV25-1 and TRBJ1-2; D not certain. Between the trimmed V and J ends, which lost 3 bases and 4 bases, there was a span of 9 bases. The germline CDR1 and CDR2 sequences are MGHDK and SYGVNS. The CDR3 sequence is 13 residues long. For the CDR3, the DNA is TGTGCCAGCAGTGAGGGAGTAGTCTATGGCTACACCTTC. Translated, it gives CASSEGVVYGYTF.

In its sample, this clonotype was seen many times. The J gene is TRBJ2-7, the V gene TRBV7-9, with D perhaps TRBD2 (6 bases). V was trimmed by 3 bases and J by 12 bases, leaving 18 bases between them. The CDR3 length is 13 residues. The V gene's germline CDR1 is SEHNR and CDR2 FQNEAQ (reference sequence). In nucleotides, the CDR3 is TGTGCCAGCAGCTTTGGGGGGACCGAGATCCCGTACTTC. It is translated as CASSFGGTEIPYF. Full variable domain (remainder filled in from reference TRBV7-9 and TRBJ2-7): DTGVSQNPRHKITKRGQNVTFRCDPISEHNRLYWYRQTLGQGPEFLTYFQNEAQLEKSRLLSDRFSAERPKGSFSTLEIQRTEQGDSAMYLCASSFGGTEIPYFGPGTRLTVT.

The chain recombines TRBV5-8 with TRBJ2-2; no reliable D call. The germline gives CDR1 SGHTS, CDR2 YDEGEE. V gave up 5 bases and J gave up 3 bases, with 11 bases separating them. This CDR3 is 14 amino acids long. CDR3 sequence reads: CASRSITYTGELFF. CDR3 coding DNA: TGTGCCAGCAGATCAATAACTTACACCGGGGAGCTGTTTTTT.

In this sample, this clonotype turned up many times. V is TRBV5-1 and J is TRBJ2-1; 10 positions match TRBD1. The V segment lost 3 bases and the J segment 7 bases; nucleotides outside the gene matches: 7. There are 15 residues in the CDR3. Germline V gene sequence: CDR1 SGHRS, CDR2 YFSETQ. The CDR3 DNA sequence: TGCGCCAGCAGCTCCCGGGACAGGGGACGGAATGAGCAGTTCTTC. Translated, it gives CASSSRDRGRNEQFF.

Details on this clonotype: This probably arose from a read error, given a far larger clone one base away. The chain has TRBV7-2 and TRBJ2-1; TRBD1 matches at 8 bases. Trimming cost V 5 bases and J 10 bases; bases outside gene matches: 13. The CDR3 is 15 residues long. Germline CDR1 and CDR2: SGHTA and FQGNSA. The DNA of the CDR3 is TGTGCCAGCAGCGAATGGACAGGGTTCTCCTACGAGCAGTTCTTC. Protein: CASSEWTGFSYEQFF.

This clonotype was picked up many times. The V gene is TRBV14, the J gene TRBJ1-2; no reliable D call. V was shortened by 1 base and J by 1 base, with 10 bases between the two germline ends. Germline CDR1 reads SGHDN; CDR2 reads FVKESK. The CDR3 extends over 15 amino acids. The CDR3 sequence is CASSQGAANNYGYTF. The CDR3 DNA reads as TGTGCCAGCAGCCAAGGGGCGGCTAATAACTATGGCTACACCTTC.

This clonotype has only a few counts. The J gene is TRBJ2-3, the V gene TRBV5-5; 11 positions match TRBD2. The CDR3 loop spans 13 amino acids. With 6 bases clipped from V and 5 bases from J, the junction kept 2 bases outside the gene matches. The germline CDR1 and CDR2 sequences are SGHKS and YYEKEE (reference sequence). As DNA, the CDR3 is TGTGCCAGCACCGGACTAGCGGGAGATACGCAGTATTTT. Translating it yields CASTGLAGDTQYF.

This clonotype was recorded a few times. V gene TRBV27 combines with J gene TRBJ2-1; no firm D call. V lost 3 bases, J lost 4 bases, and 10 bases lay in between. Per germline, CDR1 MNHEY and CDR2 SMNVEV (reference sequence). CDR3 length equals 14 residues. CDR3 DNA: TGTGCCAGCAGTTTCCTAGGTTCGTACAATGAGCAGTTCTTC. This sequence encodes CASSFLGSYNEQFF.

This sequence joins TRBV2 and TRBJ2-5; 15 positions match TRBD2. TRBJ2-1 matches the DNA end more closely, so the J call is doubtful. The CDR3 runs to 15 residues. CDR1 and CDR2 (germline): SNHLY, FYNNEI. CDR3 bases: TGTGCCAGCACCCCCGGGACTAGCGGGAGGCATGAGCAGTTCTTC. Translating gives CASTPGTSGRHEQFF.

This rearrangement joins TRBV20-1 to TRBJ2-1, with D tentatively TRBD1 (5 bases). CDR3 length: 11 amino acids. Trimming shortened V by 1 base and J by 10 bases, and 8 bases separated the two germline ends. Germline V gene data show CDR1 as DFQATT and CDR2 as SNEGSKA (reference sequence). The CDR3 loop is CSARVRVEQFF. The CDR3 DNA reads TGCAGTGCTAGAGTCAGGGTAGAGCAGTTCTTC.

This clonotype has a count of ten or more. The rearrangement uses TRBV6-1 and TRBJ1-1; D is ambiguous. V was clipped by 8 bases and J by 5 bases, with 9 bases between them. The CDR3 has 11 residues. Germline CDR1 and CDR2: MNHNS and SASEGT. CDR3 loop: CASARGTEAFF. CDR3 coding DNA: TGTGCCAGCGCTCGAGGAACTGAAGCTTTCTTT.

The genes are TRBV6-1 and TRBJ2-1, with 8 bases fitting TRBD1. Losses at the gene ends were 2 bases for V and 4 bases for J; bases not matched to a gene: 1. Germline CDR1 reads MNHNS; CDR2 reads SASEGT. The CDR3 runs 14 residues. The CDR3 is CASSEQGAYNEQFF. The CDR3 DNA sequence: TGTGCCAGCAGTGAACAGGGGGCATACAATGAGCAGTTCTTC.

Ten or more counts support this clonotype. One end of the junction varies from germline; a read error may be responsible. This sequence joins TRBV15 and TRBJ1-1; 7 positions match TRBD1. The germline V gene has CDR1 LNHNV and CDR2 YYDKDF (reference sequence). CDR3 size: 13 residues. The chain's CDR3 is CATSSTGNAEAFF. The CDR3 bases are TGTGCCACCAGCTCGACAGGGAACGCTGAAGCTTTCTTT.

This clonotype has at least ten counts. This rearrangement joins TRBV7-3 to TRBJ1-6; a possible D gene is TRBD1 (6 bases). The V gene lost 2 bases and the J gene lost 10 bases, with 12 bases spanning the gap. The CDR3 extends over 14 amino acids. Germline V gene data show CDR1 as SGHTA and CDR2 as FQGTGA. The CDR3 protein is CASSLGGLSSPLHF. The DNA for the CDR3 is TGTGCCAGCAGCTTAGGGGGCCTTTCCTCACCCCTCCACTTT.

This clonotype was recorded many times. The chain has TRBV6-6 and TRBJ2-7; D call uncertain. Germline V CDR1 and CDR2: MNHNY, SVGAGI (reference sequence). CDR3 length: 15 amino acids. Trimming removed 0 bases at V and 2 bases at J, with 11 bases between. This chain's CDR3 is CASSYSLHLPYEQYF. The CDR3 DNA follows: TGTGCCAGCAGTTACTCCTTACACCTTCCCTACGAGCAGTACTTC.

This clonotype has a count of ten or more. The genes are TRBV24-1 and TRBJ2-3; D is undetermined. Trimming removed 2 bases from V and 0 bases from J, with 8 bases in between. In germline, CDR1 is KGHDR, CDR2 SFDVKD. CDR3 length equals 15 residues. The CDR3 here is CATSDSGASTDTQYF. CDR3 coding DNA: TGTGCCACCAGTGATTCGGGCGCGAGCACAGATACGCAGTATTTT.

This clonotype was counted many times. The rearrangement joins TRBV6-1 to TRBJ2-7, with a weak D call TRBD2 (6 bases). The germline V and J ends were trimmed by 3 bases and 2 bases, with 14 bases remaining between them. This CDR3 is 15 amino acids long. Germline V gene lookup returns CDR1 MNHNS and CDR2 SASEGT. CDR3 sequence reads: CASSDGPPGAYEQYF. The CDR3 region has the DNA TGTGCCAGCAGTGATGGCCCACCGGGGGCCTACGAGCAGTACTTC.

This clonotype was recorded many times. The J gene is TRBJ2-1, the V gene TRBV7-2, with 9 bases fitting TRBD2. Germline-derived CDR1 and CDR2 are SGHTA and FQGNSA. Losses at the gene ends were 3 bases for V and 6 bases for J; bases not matched to a gene: 12. This CDR3 comprises 17 residues. CDR3 coding DNA: TGTGCCAGCAGCTTGGACCTCTTAGCGGGAGCGGGCAATGAGCAGTTCTTC. Its translation is CASSLDLLAGAGNEQFF.

The rearrangement links TRBV3-1 to TRBJ2-7; 10 bases map to TRBD2. Germline lookup yields CDR1 LGHDT and CDR2 YNNKEL (reference sequence). With V trimmed by 5 bases and J by 5 bases, 15 bases remained unmatched. The CDR3 consists of 17 residues. The CDR3, as DNA: TGTGCCAGCAGCTTCCAATTAGCGGGGGGCGGCAAGGACGAGCAGTACTTC. This sequence encodes CASSFQLAGGGKDEQYF.

This clonotype was seen a handful of times. CDR3 in DNA: TGCAGTGCTAGACCACCAGGTACCCGGGGAAATGAGCAGTTCTTC. It is translated as CSARPPGTRGNEQFF. The chain carries TRBV20-1 and TRBJ2-1, with TRBD2 as a possible D gene (5 bases). V was trimmed by 2 bases and J by 7 bases, leaving 18 bases between them. Germline loops: CDR1 DFQATT, CDR2 SNEGSKA (reference sequence). CDR3 length: 15 amino acids.

Regarding this clonotype: One end of the junction does not line up with germline, which may come from a read error. The genes are TRBV20-1 and TRBJ2-7; 9 nucleotides align to TRBD2. This CDR3 region has 14 residues. CDR1 and CDR2 (germline): DFQATT, SNEGSKA (reference sequence). DNA of the CDR3: TGCAGTGCCAATAGCGGGAGCCATTCCTACGGGCAGTACTTC. Translating it yields CSANSGSHSYGQYF.

This clonotype was observed many times. V and J are TRBV12-3 or TRBV12-4 and TRBJ2-5; a possible D gene is TRBD2 (6 bases). The CDR3 length is 15 residues. Trimming removed 6 bases at V and 3 bases at J, with 17 bases between. The CDR3 region has the DNA TGTGCCAGCAGAGAACCAGGGAGGCCTGAAGAGACCCAGTACTTC. The encoded protein is CASREPGRPEETQYF.

This clonotype was seen repeatedly, ten times or more. The genes are TRBV6-2 or TRBV6-3 and TRBJ2-1; TRBD2 might be the D (5 bases). CDR1 is MNHEY, CDR2 SVGEGT, per germline. The CDR3 consists of 14 residues. With 4 bases removed from V and 6 bases from J, the gap between germline ends came to 13 bases. The CDR3 nucleotides are TGTGCCAGCAGTTCCGGCGGAGGTGTCAATGAGCAGTTCTTC. It translates to CASSSGGGVNEQFF.

This clonotype showed up many times. The chain uses TRBV2 and TRBJ2-3; D might be TRBD1 or TRBD2, each matching 5 bases. Trimming removed 7 bases at V and 1 base at J, with 12 bases between. The CDR3 has 14 residues. From germline, CDR1 is SNHLY and CDR2 FYNNEI. The CDR3 is CASKGEMGTDTQYF. The CDR3 DNA reads as TGTGCCAGCAAAGGGGAGATGGGCACAGATACGCAGTATTTT.

This clonotype was detected a few times. The J gene is TRBJ2-2, the V gene TRBV5-1; weak D call: TRBD1 (6 bases). The CDR3 is 15 amino acids. The germline V gene has CDR1 SGHRS and CDR2 YFSETQ. The V end lost 0 bases, the J end lost 3 bases, and 9 bases lay between the germline ends. For the CDR3, the DNA is TGCGCCAGCAGCTTGGAGGGGGACGACACCGGGGAGCTGTTTTTT. It encodes CASSLEGDDTGELFF.